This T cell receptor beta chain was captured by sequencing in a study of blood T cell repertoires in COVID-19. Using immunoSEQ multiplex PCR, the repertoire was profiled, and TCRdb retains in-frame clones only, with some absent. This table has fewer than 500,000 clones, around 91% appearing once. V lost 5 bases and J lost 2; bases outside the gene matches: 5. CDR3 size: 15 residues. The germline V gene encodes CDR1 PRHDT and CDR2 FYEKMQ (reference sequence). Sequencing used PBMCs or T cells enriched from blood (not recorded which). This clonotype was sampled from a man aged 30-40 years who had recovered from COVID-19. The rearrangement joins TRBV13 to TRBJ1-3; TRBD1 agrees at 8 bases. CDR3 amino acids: CASSIRRGPGNTIYF. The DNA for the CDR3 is TGTGCCAGCAGCATCCGCAGGGGGCCTGGAAACACCATATATTTT.